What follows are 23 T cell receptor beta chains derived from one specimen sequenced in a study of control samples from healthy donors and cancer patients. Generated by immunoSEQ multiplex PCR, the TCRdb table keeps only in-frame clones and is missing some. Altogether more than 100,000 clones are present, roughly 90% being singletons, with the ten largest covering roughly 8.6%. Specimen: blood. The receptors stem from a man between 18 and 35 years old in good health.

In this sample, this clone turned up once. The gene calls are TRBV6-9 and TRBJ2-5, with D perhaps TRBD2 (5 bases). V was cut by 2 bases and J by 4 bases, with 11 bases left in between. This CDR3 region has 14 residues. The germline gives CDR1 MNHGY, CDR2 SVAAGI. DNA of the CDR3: TGTGCCAGCAGTTATCAAACGAGCGGAGAGACCCAGTACTTC. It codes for CASSYQTSGETQYF.

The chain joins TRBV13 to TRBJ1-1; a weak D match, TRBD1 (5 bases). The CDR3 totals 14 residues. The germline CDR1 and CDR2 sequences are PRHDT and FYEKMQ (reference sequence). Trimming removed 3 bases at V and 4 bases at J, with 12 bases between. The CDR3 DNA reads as TGTGCCAGCAGCTTCCGTGGGACTGCCACTGAAGCTTTCTTT. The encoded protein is CASSFRGTATEAFF. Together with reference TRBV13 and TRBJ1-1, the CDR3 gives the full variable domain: AAGVIQSPRHLIKEKRETATLKCYPIPRHDTVYWYQQGPGQDPQFLISFYEKMQSDKGSIPDRFSAQQFSDYHSELNMSSLELGDSALYFCASSFRGTATEAFFGQGTRLTVV.

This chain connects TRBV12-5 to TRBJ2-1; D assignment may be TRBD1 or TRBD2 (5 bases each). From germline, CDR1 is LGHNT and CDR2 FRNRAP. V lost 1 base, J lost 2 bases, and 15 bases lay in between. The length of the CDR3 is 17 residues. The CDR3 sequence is CASGLDRDPSAYNEQFF. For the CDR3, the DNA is TGTGCTAGTGGTTTGGACCGGGACCCCTCTGCCTACAATGAGCAGTTCTTC.

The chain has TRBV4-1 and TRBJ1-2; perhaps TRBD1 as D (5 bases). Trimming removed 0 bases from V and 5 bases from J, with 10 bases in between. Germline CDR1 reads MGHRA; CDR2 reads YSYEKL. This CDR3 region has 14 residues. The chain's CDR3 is CASSQEGRGYGYTF. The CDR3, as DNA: TGCGCCAGCAGCCAAGAAGGGAGGGGATATGGCTACACCTTC.

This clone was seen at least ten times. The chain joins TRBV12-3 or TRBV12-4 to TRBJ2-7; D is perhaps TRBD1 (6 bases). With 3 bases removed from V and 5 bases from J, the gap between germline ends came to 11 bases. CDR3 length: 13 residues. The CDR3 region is CASSFGQGNEQYF. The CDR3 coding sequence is TGTGCCAGCAGTTTTGGGCAGGGGAACGAGCAGTACTTC.

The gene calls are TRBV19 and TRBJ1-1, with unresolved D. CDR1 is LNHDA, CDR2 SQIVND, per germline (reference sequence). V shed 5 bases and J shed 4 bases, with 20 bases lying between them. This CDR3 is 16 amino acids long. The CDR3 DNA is TGTGCCAGTAGTCCTCGGACGGCTCTCAAGGGCACTGAAGCTTTCTTT. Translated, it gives CASSPRTALKGTEAFF.

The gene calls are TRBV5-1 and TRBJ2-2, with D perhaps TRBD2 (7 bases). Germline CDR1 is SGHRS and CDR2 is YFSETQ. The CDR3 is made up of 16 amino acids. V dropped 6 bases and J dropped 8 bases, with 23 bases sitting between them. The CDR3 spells CASKPWGGNPNGELFF. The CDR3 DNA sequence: TGCGCCAGCAAACCTTGGGGGGGCAACCCAAATGGGGAGCTGTTTTTT.

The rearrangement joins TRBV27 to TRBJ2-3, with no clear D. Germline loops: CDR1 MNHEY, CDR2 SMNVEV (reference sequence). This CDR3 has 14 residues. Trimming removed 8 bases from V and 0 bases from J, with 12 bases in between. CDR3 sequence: CASAKGPSTDTQYF. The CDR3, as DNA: TGTGCCAGCGCTAAGGGCCCCAGCACAGATACGCAGTATTTT.

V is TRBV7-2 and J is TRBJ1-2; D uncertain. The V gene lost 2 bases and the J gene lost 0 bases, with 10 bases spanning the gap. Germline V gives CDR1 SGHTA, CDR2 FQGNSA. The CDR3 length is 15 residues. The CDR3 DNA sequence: TGTGCCAGCAGCTTAAAGCCACAGTCTAACTATGGCTACACCTTC. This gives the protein CASSLKPQSNYGYTF.

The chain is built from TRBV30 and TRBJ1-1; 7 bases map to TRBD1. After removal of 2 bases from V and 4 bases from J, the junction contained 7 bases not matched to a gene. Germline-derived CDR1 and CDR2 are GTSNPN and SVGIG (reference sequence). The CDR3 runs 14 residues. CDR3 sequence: CAWSQGVAGTEAFF. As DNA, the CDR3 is TGTGCCTGGAGTCAGGGGGTGGCGGGCACTGAAGCTTTCTTT. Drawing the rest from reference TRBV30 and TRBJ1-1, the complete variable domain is SQTIHQWPATLVQPVGSPLSLECTVEGTSNPNLYWYRQAAGRGLQLLFYSVGIGQISSEVPQNLSASRPQDRQFILSSKKLLLSDSGFYLCAWSQGVAGTEAFFGQGTRLTVV.

CDR3 bases: TGCGCCAGCAGCCAATCGTACGAGGCTGGAAACACCATATATTTT. As protein: CASSQSYEAGNTIYF. This sequence joins TRBV4-1 and TRBJ1-3, with D unresolved. CDR1 and CDR2 (germline): MGHRA, YSYEKL. The CDR3 is made up of 15 amino acids. V lost 2 bases, J lost 2 bases, and 10 bases lay in between.

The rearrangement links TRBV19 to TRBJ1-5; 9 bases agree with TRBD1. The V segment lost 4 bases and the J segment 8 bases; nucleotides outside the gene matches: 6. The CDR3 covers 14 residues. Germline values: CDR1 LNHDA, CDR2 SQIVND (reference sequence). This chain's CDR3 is CASSRGTGRKPQHF. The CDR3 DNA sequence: TGTGCCAGTAGTAGGGGGACAGGGCGGAAGCCCCAGCATTTT.

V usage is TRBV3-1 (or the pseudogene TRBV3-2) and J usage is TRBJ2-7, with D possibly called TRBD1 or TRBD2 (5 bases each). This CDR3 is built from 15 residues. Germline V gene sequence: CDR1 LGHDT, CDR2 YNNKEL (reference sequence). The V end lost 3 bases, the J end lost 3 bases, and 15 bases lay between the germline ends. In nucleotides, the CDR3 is TGTGCCAGCAGCCAGGCCGGGACGGAACACTACGAGCAGTACTTC. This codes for CASSQAGTEHYEQYF.

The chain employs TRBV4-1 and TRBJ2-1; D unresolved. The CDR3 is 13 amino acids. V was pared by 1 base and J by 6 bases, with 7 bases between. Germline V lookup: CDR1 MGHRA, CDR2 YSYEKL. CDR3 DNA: TGCGCCAGCAGCCAAGGTGGGTTCAATGAGCAGTTCTTC. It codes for CASSQGGFNEQFF.

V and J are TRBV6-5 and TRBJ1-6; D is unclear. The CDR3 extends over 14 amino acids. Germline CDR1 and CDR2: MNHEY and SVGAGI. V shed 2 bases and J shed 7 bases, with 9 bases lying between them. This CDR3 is CASSYVLSNSPLHF. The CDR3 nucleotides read TGTGCCAGCAGTTACGTCCTATCGAATTCACCCCTCCACTTT.

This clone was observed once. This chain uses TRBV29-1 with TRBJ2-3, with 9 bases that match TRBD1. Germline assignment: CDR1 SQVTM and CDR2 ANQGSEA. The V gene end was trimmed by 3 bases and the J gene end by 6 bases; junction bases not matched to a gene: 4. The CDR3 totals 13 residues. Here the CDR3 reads CSVDRTGADTQYF. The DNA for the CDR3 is TGCAGCGTTGACCGGACAGGGGCCGATACGCAGTATTTT.

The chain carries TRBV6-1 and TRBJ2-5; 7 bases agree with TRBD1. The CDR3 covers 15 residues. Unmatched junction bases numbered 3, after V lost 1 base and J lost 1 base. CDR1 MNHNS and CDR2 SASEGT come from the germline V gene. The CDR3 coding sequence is TGTGCCAGCAGTGAAGTAGGGGGCAGCCAAGAGACCCAGTACTTC. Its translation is CASSEVGGSQETQYF.

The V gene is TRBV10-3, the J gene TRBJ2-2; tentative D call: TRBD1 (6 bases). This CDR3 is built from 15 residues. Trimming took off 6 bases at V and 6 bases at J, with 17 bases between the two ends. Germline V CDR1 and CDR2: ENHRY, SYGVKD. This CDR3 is CAISTRQDPAGELFF. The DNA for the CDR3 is TGTGCCATCAGCACCAGACAGGATCCGGCCGGGGAGCTGTTTTTT.

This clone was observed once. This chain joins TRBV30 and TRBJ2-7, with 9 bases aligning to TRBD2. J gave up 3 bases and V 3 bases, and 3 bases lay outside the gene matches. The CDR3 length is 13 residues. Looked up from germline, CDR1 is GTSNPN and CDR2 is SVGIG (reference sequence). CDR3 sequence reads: CAWRNSGGYEQYF. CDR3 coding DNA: TGTGCCTGGAGAAATAGCGGGGGCTACGAGCAGTACTTC.

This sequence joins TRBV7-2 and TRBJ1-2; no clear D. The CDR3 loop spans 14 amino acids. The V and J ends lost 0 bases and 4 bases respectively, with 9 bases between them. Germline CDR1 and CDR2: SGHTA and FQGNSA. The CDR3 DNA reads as TGTGCCAGCAGCTTAGCGGTGGGCGCCTATGGCTACACCTTC. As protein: CASSLAVGAYGYTF.

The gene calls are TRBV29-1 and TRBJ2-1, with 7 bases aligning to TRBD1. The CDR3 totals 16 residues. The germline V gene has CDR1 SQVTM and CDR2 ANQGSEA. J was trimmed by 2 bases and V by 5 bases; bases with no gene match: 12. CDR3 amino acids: CSVTPPDRVTYNEQFF. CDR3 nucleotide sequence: TGCAGCGTTACTCCTCCAGACAGGGTCACCTACAATGAGCAGTTCTTC.

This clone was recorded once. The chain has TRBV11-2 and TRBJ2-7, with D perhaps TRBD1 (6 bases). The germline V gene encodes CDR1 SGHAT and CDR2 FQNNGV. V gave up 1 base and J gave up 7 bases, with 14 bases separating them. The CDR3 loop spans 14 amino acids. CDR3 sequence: CASSLGGPGVEQYF. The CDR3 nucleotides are TGTGCCAGCAGCTTAGGGGGGCCAGGTGTAGAGCAGTACTTC.

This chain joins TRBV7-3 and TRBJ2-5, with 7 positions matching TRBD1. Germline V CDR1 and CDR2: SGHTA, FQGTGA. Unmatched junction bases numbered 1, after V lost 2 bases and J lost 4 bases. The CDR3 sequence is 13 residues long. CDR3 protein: CASSLDRAETQYF. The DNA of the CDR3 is TGTGCCAGCAGCTTAGACAGGGCAGAGACCCAGTACTTC.